This T cell receptor beta chain was identified in a study of beta chain features in type 1 diabetes. Study-wide context: Examined across all samples were around 110 million sorted cells.

Germline CDR1 and CDR2: SGHTA and FQGTGA. The CDR3 contains 14 residues. The germline V and J ends were trimmed by 2 bases and 3 bases, with 7 bases remaining between them. All of the isolated RNA was reverse transcribed, so expressed TCRB transcripts were sequenced. The table came from immunoSEQ multiplex PCR; TCRdb's copy has only in-frame clones and leaves some out. The sample lists about 330,000 clones, about 11% occurring once. This clone was recorded a few times. Donors contributed one heparinised blood draw apiece, averaging about 100 mL. Sorting based on CD45RO/CCR7/CD25/CD127/CD95/CD27 separated CD4+ naive, central memory, regulatory and stem cell-like memory cells. Each sorted fraction was over 98% pure.

This sequence was found in a woman under 40 in good health. V is TRBV7-3 and J is TRBJ2-2; D remains unclear. Source material: naive CD4+ T cells from blood. Here the CDR3 DNA reads TGTGCCAGCAGCTTATTATTCGACACCGGGGAGCTGTTTTTT. Its translation is CASSLLFDTGELFF.